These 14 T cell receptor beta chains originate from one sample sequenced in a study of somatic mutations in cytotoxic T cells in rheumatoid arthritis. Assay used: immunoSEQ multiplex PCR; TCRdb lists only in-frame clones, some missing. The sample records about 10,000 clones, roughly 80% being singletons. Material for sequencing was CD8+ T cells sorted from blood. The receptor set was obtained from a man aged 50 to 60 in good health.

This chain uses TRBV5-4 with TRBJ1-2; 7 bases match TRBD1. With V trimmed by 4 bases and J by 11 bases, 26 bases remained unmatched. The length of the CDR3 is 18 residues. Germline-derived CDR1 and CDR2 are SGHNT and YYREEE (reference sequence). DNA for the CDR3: TGTGCCAGCAGCGCCACCCCGGGACAGAAGTTCCGGCCTCGTTTATACACCTTC. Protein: CASSATPGQKFRPRLYTF.

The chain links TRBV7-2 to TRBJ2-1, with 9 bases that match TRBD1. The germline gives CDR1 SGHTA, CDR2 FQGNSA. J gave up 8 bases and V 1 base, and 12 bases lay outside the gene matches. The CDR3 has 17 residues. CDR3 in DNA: TGTGCCAGCAGCTTAGTCCACTCCGGGACAGGGTCGTATGAGCAGTTCTTC. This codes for CASSLVHSGTGSYEQFF.

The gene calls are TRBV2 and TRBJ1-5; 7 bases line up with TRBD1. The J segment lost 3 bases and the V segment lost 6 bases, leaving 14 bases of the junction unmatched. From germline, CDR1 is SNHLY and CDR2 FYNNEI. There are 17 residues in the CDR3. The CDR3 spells CASSPPRQGRYNQPQHF. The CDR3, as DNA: TGTGCCAGCAGCCCCCCACGACAGGGACGATACAATCAGCCCCAGCATTTT.

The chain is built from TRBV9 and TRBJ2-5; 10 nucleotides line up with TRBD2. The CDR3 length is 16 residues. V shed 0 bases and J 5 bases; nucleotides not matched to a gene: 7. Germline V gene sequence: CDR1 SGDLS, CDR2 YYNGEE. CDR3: CASSVGLAGVRETQYF. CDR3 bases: TGTGCCAGCAGCGTAGGGCTAGCGGGGGTCCGGGAGACCCAGTACTTC.

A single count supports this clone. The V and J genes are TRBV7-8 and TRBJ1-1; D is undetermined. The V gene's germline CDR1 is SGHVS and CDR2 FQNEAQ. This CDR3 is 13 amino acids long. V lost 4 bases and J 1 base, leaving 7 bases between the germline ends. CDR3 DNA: TGTGCCAGCAGCTCGGACTGGAACACTGAAGCTTTCTTT. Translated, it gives CASSSDWNTEAFF.

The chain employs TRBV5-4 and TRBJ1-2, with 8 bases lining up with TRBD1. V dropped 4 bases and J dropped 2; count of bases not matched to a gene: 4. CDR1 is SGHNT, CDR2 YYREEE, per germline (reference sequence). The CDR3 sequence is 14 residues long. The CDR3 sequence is CASSTDRVNYGYTF. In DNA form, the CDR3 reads TGTGCCAGCAGCACGGACAGGGTGAACTATGGCTACACCTTC.

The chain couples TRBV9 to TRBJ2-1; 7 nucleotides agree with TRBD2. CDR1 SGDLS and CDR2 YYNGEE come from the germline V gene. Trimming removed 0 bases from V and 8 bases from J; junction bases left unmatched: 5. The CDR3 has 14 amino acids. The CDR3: CASSVGDYPHEQFF. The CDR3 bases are TGTGCCAGCAGCGTAGGGGACTATCCTCATGAGCAGTTCTTC.

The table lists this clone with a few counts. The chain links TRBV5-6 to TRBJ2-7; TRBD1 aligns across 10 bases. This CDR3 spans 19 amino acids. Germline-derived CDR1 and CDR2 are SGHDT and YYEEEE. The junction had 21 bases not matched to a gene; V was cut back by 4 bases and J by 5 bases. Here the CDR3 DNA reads TGTGCCAGCAGCCAAGAAATATACGATTCGACCGGGACAGGGGACGAGCAGTACTTC. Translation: CASSQEIYDSTGTGDEQYF.

The CDR3 DNA reads as TGTGCCAGTAGTCCCGCGGGGCGGTCCACAGATACGCAGTATTTT. Amino acids: CASSPAGRSTDTQYF. The chain has TRBV19 and TRBJ2-3, with a weak D call TRBD2 (6 bases). CDR3 length equals 15 residues. The ends were cut back, 5 bases at V and 2 bases at J, with 14 bases in the middle. In germline, CDR1 is LNHDA, CDR2 SQIVND (reference sequence).

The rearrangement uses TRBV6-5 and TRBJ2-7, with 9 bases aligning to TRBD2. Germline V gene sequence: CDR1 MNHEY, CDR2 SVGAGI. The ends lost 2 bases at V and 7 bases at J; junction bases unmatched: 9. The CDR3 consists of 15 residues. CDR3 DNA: TGTGCCAGCAGTTACACAGCGGGAGGTTCCTGGGAGCAGTACTTC. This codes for CASSYTAGGSWEQYF.

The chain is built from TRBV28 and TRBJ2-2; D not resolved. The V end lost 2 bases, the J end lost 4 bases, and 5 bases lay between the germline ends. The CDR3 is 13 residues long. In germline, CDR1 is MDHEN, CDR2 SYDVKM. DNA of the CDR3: TGTGCCAGCAGTTTAACGGTCACCGGGGAGCTGTTTTTT. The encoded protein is CASSLTVTGELFF.

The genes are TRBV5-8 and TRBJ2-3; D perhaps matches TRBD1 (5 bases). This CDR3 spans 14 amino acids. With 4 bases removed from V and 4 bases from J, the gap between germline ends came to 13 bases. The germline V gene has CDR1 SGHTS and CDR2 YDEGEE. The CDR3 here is CASSDGQGPDTQYF. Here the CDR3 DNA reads TGTGCCAGCAGCGACGGACAAGGCCCAGATACGCAGTATTTT.

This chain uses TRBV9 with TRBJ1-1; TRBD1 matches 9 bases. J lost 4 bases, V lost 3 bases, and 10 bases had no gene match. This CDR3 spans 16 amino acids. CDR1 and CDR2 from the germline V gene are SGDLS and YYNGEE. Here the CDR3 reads CASSAGQGSKGTEAFF. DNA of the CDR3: TGTGCCAGCAGCGCGGGACAGGGTAGTAAGGGCACTGAAGCTTTCTTT.

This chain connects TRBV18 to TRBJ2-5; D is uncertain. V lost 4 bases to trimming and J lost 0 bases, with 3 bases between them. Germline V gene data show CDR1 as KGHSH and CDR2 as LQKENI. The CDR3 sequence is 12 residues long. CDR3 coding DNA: TGTGCCAGCTCACTATACCAAGAGACCCAGTACTTC. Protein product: CASSLYQETQYF.